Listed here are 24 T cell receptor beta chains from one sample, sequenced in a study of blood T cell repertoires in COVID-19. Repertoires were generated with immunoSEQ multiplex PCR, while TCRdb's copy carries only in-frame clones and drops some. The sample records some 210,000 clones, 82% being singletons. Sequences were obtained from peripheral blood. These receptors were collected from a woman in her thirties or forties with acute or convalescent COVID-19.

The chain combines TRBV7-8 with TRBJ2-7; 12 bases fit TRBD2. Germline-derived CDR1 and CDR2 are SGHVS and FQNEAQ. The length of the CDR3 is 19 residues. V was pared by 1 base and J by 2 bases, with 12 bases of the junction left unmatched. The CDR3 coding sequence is TGTGCCAGCAGCTTAGTTCGACTAGCGGGAGTCTTAGATACCTACGAGCAGTACTTC. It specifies CASSLVRLAGVLDTYEQYF.

The CDR3 loop reads CASSPPGQTGAHGYTF. CDR3 in DNA: TGTGCCAGCAGCCCCCCAGGGCAAACAGGGGCGCATGGCTACACCTTC. This chain uses TRBV5-8 with TRBJ1-2; 7 bases align to TRBD1. Per germline, CDR1 SGHTS and CDR2 YDEGEE. The ends lost 4 bases at V and 6 bases at J; junction bases unmatched: 15. The CDR3 loop spans 16 amino acids. Looking up the rest from reference TRBV5-8 and TRBJ1-2 gives the full variable domain: EAGVTQSPTHLIKTRGQQATLRCSPISGHTSVYWYQQALGLGLQFLLWYDEGEERNRGNFPPRFSGRQFPNYSSELNVNALELEDSALYLCASSPPGQTGAHGYTFGSGTRLTVV.

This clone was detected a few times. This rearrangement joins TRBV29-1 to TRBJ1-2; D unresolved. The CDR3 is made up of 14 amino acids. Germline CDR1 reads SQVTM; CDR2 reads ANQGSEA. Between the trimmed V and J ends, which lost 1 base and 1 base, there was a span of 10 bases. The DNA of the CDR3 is TGCAGCGTTGAAGTTCCTGACTTTAACTATGGCTACACCTTC. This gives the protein CSVEVPDFNYGYTF.

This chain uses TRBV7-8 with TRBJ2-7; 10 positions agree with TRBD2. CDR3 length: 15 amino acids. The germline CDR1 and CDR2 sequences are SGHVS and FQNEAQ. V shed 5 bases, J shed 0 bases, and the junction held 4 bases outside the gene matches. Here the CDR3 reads CASSRVAGGSYEQYF. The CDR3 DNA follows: TGTGCCAGCAGCCGAGTAGCGGGGGGCTCCTACGAGCAGTACTTC.

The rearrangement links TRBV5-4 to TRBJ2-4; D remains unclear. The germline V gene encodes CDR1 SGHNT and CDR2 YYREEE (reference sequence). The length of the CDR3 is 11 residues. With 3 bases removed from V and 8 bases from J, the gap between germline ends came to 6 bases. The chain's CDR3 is CASSSGDIQYF. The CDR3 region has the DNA TGTGCCAGCAGCTCCGGAGACATTCAGTACTTC. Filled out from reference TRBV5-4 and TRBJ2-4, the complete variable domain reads ETGVTQSPTHLIKTRGQQVTLRCSSQSGHNTVSWYQQALGQGPQFIFQYYREEENGRGNFPPRFSGLQFPNYSSELNVNALELDDSALYLCASSSGDIQYFGAGTRLSVL.

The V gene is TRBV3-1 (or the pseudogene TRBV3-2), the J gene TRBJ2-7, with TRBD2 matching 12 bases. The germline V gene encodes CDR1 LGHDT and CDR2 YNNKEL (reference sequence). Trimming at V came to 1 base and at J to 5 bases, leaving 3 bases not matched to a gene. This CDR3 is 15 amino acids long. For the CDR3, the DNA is TGTGCCAGCAGCCAAGGACTAGCGGGAGTCCACGAGCAGTACTTC. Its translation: CASSQGLAGVHEQYF.

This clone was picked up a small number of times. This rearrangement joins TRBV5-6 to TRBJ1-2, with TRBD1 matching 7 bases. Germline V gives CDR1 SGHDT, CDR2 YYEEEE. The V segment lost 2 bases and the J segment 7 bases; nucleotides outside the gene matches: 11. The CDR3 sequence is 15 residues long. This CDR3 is CASSLGQTGLAGYTF. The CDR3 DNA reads TGTGCCAGCAGCTTAGGACAGACAGGGCTCGCTGGCTACACCTTC.

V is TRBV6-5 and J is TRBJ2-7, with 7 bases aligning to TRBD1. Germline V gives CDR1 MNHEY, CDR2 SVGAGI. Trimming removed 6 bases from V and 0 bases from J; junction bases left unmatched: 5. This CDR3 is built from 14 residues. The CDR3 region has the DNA TGTGCCAGCAGAGTACGGGACAGCTCCTACGAGCAGTACTTC. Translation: CASRVRDSSYEQYF.

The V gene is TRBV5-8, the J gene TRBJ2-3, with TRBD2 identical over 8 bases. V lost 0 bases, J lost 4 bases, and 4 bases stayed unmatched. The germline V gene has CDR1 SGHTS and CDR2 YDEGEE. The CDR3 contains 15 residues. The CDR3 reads CASSLAAGGPDTQYF. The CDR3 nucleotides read TGTGCCAGCAGCTTGGCGGCGGGAGGCCCAGATACGCAGTATTTT.

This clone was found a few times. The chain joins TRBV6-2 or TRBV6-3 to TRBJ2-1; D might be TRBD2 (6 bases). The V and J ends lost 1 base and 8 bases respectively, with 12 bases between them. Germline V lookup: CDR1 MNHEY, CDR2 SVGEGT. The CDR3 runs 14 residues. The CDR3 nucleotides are TGTGCCAGCAGTTACTTGGGAGGAAGAGATGAGCAGTTCTTC. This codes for CASSYLGGRDEQFF.

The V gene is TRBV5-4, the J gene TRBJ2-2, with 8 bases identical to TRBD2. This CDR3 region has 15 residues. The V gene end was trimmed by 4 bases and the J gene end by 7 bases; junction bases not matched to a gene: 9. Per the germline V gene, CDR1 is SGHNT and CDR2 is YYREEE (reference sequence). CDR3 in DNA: TGTGCCAGCAGCACCGGACTAGCTACAGGCGGGGAGCTGTTTTTT. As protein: CASSTGLATGGELFF.

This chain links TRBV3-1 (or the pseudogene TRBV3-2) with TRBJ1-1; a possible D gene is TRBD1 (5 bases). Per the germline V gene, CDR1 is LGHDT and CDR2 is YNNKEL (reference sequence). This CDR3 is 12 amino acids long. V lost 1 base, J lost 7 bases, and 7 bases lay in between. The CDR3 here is CASSQADNEAFF. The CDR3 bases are TGTGCCAGCAGCCAAGCGGACAATGAAGCTTTCTTT.

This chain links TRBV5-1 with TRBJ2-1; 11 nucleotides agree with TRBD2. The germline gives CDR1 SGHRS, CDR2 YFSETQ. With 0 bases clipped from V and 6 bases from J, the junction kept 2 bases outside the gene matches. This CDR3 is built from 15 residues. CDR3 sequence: CASSLGGTSGNEQFF. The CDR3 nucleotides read TGCGCCAGCAGCTTGGGGGGGACTAGCGGCAATGAGCAGTTCTTC. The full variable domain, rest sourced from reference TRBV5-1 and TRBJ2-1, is KAGVTQTPRYLIKTRGQQVTLSCSPISGHRSVSWYQQTPGQGLQFLFEYFSETQRNKGNFPGRFSGRQFSNSRSEMNVSTLELGDSALYLCASSLGGTSGNEQFFGPGTRLTVL.

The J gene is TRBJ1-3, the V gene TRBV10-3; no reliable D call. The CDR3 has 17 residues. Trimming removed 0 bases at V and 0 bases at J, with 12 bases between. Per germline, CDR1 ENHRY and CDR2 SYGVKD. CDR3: CAISESRVGSSGNTIYF. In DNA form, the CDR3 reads TGTGCCATCAGTGAGTCGAGGGTCGGGAGCTCTGGAAACACCATATATTTT.

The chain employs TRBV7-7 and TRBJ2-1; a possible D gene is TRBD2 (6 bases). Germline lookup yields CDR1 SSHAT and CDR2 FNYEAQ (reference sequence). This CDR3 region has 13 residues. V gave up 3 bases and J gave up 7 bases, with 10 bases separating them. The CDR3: CASSFAGGNEQFF. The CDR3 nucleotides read TGTGCCAGCAGCTTTGCCGGGGGAAATGAGCAGTTCTTC.

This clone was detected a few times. CDR3 loop: CASSPRRDSYEQYF. In DNA, the CDR3 is TGTGCCAGCTCACCACGTCGGGACTCCTACGAGCAGTACTTC. V usage is TRBV18 and J usage is TRBJ2-7; D perhaps matches TRBD2 (5 bases). CDR1 and CDR2 (germline): KGHSH, LQKENI. The V and J ends lost 1 base and 0 bases respectively, with 7 bases between them. There are 14 residues in the CDR3.

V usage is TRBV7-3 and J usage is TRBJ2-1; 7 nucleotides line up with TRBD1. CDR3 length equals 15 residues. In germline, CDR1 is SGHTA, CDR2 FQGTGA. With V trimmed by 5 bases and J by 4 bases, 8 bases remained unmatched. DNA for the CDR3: TGTGCCAGCAGCCCCCAGGCAGGGGGTTACAATGAGCAGTTCTTC. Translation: CASSPQAGGYNEQFF.

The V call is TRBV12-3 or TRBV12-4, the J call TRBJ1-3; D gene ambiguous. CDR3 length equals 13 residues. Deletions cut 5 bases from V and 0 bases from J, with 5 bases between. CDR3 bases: TGTGCCAGCAGTGCGAGCTCTGGAAACACCATATATTTT. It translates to CASSASSGNTIYF.

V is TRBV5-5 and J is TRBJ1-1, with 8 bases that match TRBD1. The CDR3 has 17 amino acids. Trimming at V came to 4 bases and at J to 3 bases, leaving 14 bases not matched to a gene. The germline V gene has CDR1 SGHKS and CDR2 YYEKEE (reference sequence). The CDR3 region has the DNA TGTGCCAGCAGCGGTGCTCTAGGCAGGGGGCGGGACACTGAAGCTTTCTTT. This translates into CASSGALGRGRDTEAFF. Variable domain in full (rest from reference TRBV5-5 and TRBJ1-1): DAGVTQSPTHLIKTRGQQVTLRCSPISGHKSVSWYQQVLGQGPQFIFQYYEKEERGRGNFPDRFSARQFPNYSSELNVNALLLGDSALYLCASSGALGRGRDTEAFFGQGTRLTVV.

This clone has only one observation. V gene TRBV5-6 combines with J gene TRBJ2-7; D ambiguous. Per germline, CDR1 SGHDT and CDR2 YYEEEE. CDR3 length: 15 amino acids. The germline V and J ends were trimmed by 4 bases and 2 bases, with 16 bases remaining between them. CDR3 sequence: CASSQRRLTTYEQYF. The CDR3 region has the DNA TGTGCCAGCAGCCAGCGCCGACTCACCACCTACGAGCAGTACTTC.

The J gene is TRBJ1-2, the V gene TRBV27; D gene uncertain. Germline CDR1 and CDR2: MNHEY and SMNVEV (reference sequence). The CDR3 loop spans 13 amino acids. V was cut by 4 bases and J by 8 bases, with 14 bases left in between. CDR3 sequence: CASSSRLEVGYTF. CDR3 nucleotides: TGTGCCAGCAGTTCCAGGTTGGAAGTGGGCTACACCTTC.

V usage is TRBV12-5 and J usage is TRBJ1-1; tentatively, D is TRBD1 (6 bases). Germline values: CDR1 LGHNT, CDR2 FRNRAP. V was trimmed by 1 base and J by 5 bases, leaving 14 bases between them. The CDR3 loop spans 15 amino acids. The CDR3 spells CASGLGSGVSTEAFF. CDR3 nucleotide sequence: TGTGCTAGTGGTTTGGGATCAGGGGTGAGTACTGAAGCTTTCTTT.

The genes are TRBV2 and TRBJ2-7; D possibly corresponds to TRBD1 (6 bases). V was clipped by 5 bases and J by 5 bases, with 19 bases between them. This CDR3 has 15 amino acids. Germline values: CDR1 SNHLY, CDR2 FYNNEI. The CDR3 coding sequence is TGTGCCAGCAGTCTATCCGGGACAAGTCGAAACGAGCAGTACTTC. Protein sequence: CASSLSGTSRNEQYF.

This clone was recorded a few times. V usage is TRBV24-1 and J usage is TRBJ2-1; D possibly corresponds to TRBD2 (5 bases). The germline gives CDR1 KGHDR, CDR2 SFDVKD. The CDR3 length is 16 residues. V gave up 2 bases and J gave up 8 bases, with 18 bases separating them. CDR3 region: CATSDSHRGIRDEQFF. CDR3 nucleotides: TGTGCCACCAGTGATTCCCATAGAGGGATACGGGATGAGCAGTTCTTC.